The 19 T cell receptor beta chains below come from one sample, sequenced in a study of T cell repertoires and HLA-DP antigens. Using immunoSEQ multiplex PCR, the repertoire was profiled, and TCRdb retains in-frame clones only, with some absent. In the table there are around 820 clones, roughly 48% of which are singletons. Label meaning: CD137+ CD4 T cells sorted after culture with HeLa expressing allogeneic HLA-DP. Retrovirally transduced HeLa cells with HLA-DPA1/DPB1, HLA-DM, invariant chain and CD80 served as stimulators. After less than 16 days' expansion, CD4+ cells were restimulated roughly 22 h with HeLa expressing allogeneic DPB1. Input material: alloreactive CD137+ CD4+ T cells from cultured PBMCs. This sample's subset: CD137+ CD4+ cells sorted after less than 25 h restimulation with the allogeneic HLA-DP-expressing HeLa cells. Receptor source: a man in his sixties in good health and CMV-seronegative.

The table lists this clone with a count of one. The chain's CDR3 is CASSVSFRYTF. The DNA of the CDR3 is TGTGCCAGCAGTGTGTCTTTTCGCTACACCTTC. This chain connects TRBV6-6 to TRBJ1-2; D is uncertain. The CDR3 consists of 11 residues. Trimming took 5 bases from V and 9 from J, leaving 10 bases between them. CDR1 and CDR2 (germline): MNHNY, SVGAGI (reference sequence).

The V gene is TRBV11-2, the J gene TRBJ2-1; 8 bases match TRBD1. Trimming took 1 base from V and 2 from J; bases not matched to a gene: 4. Germline V CDR1 and CDR2: SGHAT, FQNNGV. The CDR3 covers 16 residues. CDR3 residues: CASSLGGQGPYNEQFF. The CDR3 coding sequence is TGTGCCAGCAGCTTAGGTGGACAGGGCCCCTACAATGAGCAGTTCTTC.

This chain links TRBV19 with TRBJ2-5; TRBD2 is a possible D gene (6 bases). Germline loops: CDR1 LNHDA, CDR2 SQIVND (reference sequence). The ends were cut back, 7 bases at V and 5 bases at J, with 14 bases in the middle. There are 13 residues in the CDR3. The CDR3 DNA follows: TGTGCCAGTAAGGTCGGAGGGACGGAGACCCAGTACTTC. Its translation: CASKVGGTETQYF.

This clone was detected only a few times. The chain combines TRBV18 with TRBJ1-5, with TRBD1 matching over 11 bases. The CDR3 extends over 15 amino acids. V lost 5 bases to trimming and J lost 6 bases; unmatched junction nucleotides: 6. Germline CDR1 is KGHSH and CDR2 is LQKENI. The CDR3 DNA follows: TGTGCCAGCTCATCGGGGGGGACAGGGGGTCAGCCCCAGCATTTT. Its protein is CASSSGGTGGQPQHF.

The genes are TRBV7-9 and TRBJ2-5; 8 bases fit TRBD2. The CDR3 has 14 residues. The V gene's germline CDR1 is SEHNR and CDR2 FQNEAQ (reference sequence). Unmatched junction bases numbered 7, after V lost 6 bases and J lost 4 bases. As DNA, the CDR3 is TGTGCCAGCAGGGCCGGGACTAGAGGAGAGACCCAGTACTTC. It encodes CASRAGTRGETQYF.

This clone was observed a few times. The CDR3 reads CASSFGSGGMRNIQYF. The CDR3 nucleotides are TGTGCCAGCAGCTTTGGTAGCGGGGGTATGCGAAACATTCAGTACTTC. The chain uses TRBV7-2 and TRBJ2-4; 9 bases map to TRBD2. Losses at the gene ends were 3 bases for V and 6 bases for J; bases not matched to a gene: 9. Germline loops: CDR1 SGHTA, CDR2 FQGNSA. The CDR3 covers 16 residues. Combining the CDR3 with reference TRBV7-2 and TRBJ2-4 gives the whole variable domain GAGVSQSPSNKVTEKGKDVELRCDPISGHTALYWYRQSLGQGLEFLIYFQGNSAPDKSGLPSDRFSAERTGGSVSTLTIQRTQQEDSAVYLCASSFGSGGMRNIQYFGAGTRLSVL.

The chain carries TRBV6-8 and TRBJ2-7, with D perhaps TRBD2 (6 bases). V was shortened by 6 bases and J by 3 bases, with 12 bases between the two germline ends. The CDR3 is made up of 13 amino acids. Looked up from germline, CDR1 is MNHGY and CDR2 is SAAAGT. This chain's CDR3 is CASSQTSLYEQYV. The CDR3, as DNA: TGTGCCAGCAGCCAGACTAGTCTCTACGAGCAGTACGTC.

The chain links TRBV11-2 to TRBJ1-6; D is uncertain. The V gene lost 4 bases and the J gene lost 7 bases, with 14 bases spanning the gap. Germline assignment: CDR1 SGHAT and CDR2 FQNNGV. The CDR3 consists of 15 residues. This chain's CDR3 is CASSSVGLGNSPLHF. In DNA form, the CDR3 reads TGTGCCAGCAGCTCCGTCGGGTTGGGGAATTCACCCCTCCACTTT.

V usage is TRBV21-1 and J usage is TRBJ1-3. TRBV21-1 is termed a pseudogene. The CDR3 runs to 15 residues. DNA for the CDR3: TGTGCCAGCAGACTGCTACAACACGCACGAAACACCATATATTTT. As protein: CASRLLQHARNTIYF.

The chain is built from TRBV4-3 and TRBJ1-3; possibly TRBD1 for D (6 bases). Trimming removed 4 bases at V and 2 bases at J, with 9 bases between. The germline V gene has CDR1 LGHNA and CDR2 YSLEER. The CDR3 loop spans 14 amino acids. The chain's CDR3 is CASSLQGAGNTIYF. CDR3 in DNA: TGCGCCAGCAGCCTACAGGGAGCTGGAAACACCATATATTTT.

This clone is classed as medium-sized. The chain is built from TRBV18 and TRBJ2-6; TRBD1 matches 9 bases. J lost 2 bases, V lost 3 bases, and 8 bases had no gene match. Germline V gives CDR1 KGHSH, CDR2 LQKENI. The CDR3 loop spans 18 amino acids. The CDR3 spells CASSPTPGQGTGANVLTF. CDR3 in DNA: TGTGCCAGCTCACCCACCCCTGGACAGGGGACTGGGGCCAACGTCCTGACTTTC.

This clone rates as medium-sized. The rearrangement joins TRBV19 to TRBJ1-1; D not certain. The CDR3 consists of 14 residues. The germline gives CDR1 LNHDA, CDR2 SQIVND (reference sequence). The ends were cut back, 1 base at V and 1 base at J, with 7 bases in the middle. The CDR3 is CASSIGRSNTEAFF. The CDR3 DNA sequence: TGTGCCAGTAGTATAGGGCGGTCGAACACTGAAGCTTTCTTT. Full variable domain (rest looked up from reference TRBV19 and TRBJ1-1): DGGITQSPKYLFRKEGQNVTLSCEQNLNHDAMYWYRQDPGQGLRLIYYSQIVNDFQKGDIAEGYSVSREKKESFPLTVTSAQKNPTAFYLCASSIGRSNTEAFFGQGTRLTVV.

The chain is built from TRBV7-3 and TRBJ1-2, with 8 bases that match TRBD1. In germline, CDR1 is SGHTA, CDR2 FQGTGA. CDR3 size: 14 residues. V lost 5 bases, J lost 8 bases, and 10 bases stayed unmatched. The CDR3 is CASSKTDREGGYTF. CDR3 in DNA: TGTGCCAGCAGCAAAACGGACAGGGAGGGAGGCTACACCTTC.

CDR3 nucleotide sequence: TGTGCCAGCGCGTTGGCGGGGGCCCTCCAAGAGACCCAGTACTTC. It is translated as CASALAGALQETQYF. The chain recombines TRBV7-9 with TRBJ2-5; D possibly corresponds to TRBD2 (7 bases). Trimming removed 8 bases from V and 1 base from J, with 17 bases in between. Germline V gene data show CDR1 as SEHNR and CDR2 as FQNEAQ (reference sequence). CDR3 length: 15 amino acids.

The rearrangement links TRBV6-1 to TRBJ1-5; D is ambiguous. Germline V CDR1 and CDR2: MNHNS, SASEGT. CDR3 length: 14 residues. Trimming took off 6 bases at V and 4 bases at J, with 13 bases between the two ends. CDR3 amino acids: CASRPHRENQPQHF. In DNA, the CDR3 is TGTGCCAGCAGACCCCACAGAGAAAATCAGCCCCAGCATTTT.

This clone is deemed medium-sized. This chain links TRBV7-9 with TRBJ2-7; TRBD2 agrees at 10 bases. J was trimmed by 5 bases and V by 5 bases; bases with no gene match: 9. CDR1 and CDR2 (germline): SEHNR, FQNEAQ (reference sequence). This CDR3 is 15 amino acids long. This CDR3 is CASSPGGTSADEQYF. CDR3 sequence (DNA): TGTGCCAGCAGCCCCGGGGGGACTAGCGCCGACGAGCAGTACTTC.

Details on this clone: A junction end diverges from the germline sequence, so it may reflect a read error. The rearrangement links TRBV20-1 to TRBJ2-2, with a weak D call TRBD2 (5 bases). Germline V gives CDR1 DFQATT, CDR2 SNEGSKA (reference sequence). CDR3 size: 11 residues. The CDR3 spells CSARKHRGAVF. The CDR3 coding sequence is TGCAGTGCTAGGAAGCACCGGGGAGCTGTTTTT.

As regards this clone: This is likely an artifact of a read error, given a far larger clone one base away. Other DNA sequences within the sample encode an identical CDR3. The chain uses TRBV7-9 and TRBJ1-6; D is perhaps TRBD1 (6 bases). The germline V gene has CDR1 SEHNR and CDR2 FQNEAQ (reference sequence). Deletions cut 5 bases from V and 3 bases from J, with 11 bases between. The CDR3 loop spans 15 amino acids. The CDR3 nucleotides read TGTGCCAGCAGCCGGGGGCGCGACTATAATTCACCCCTCCACTTT. This translates into CASSRGRDYNSPLHF.

CDR3 amino acids: CASSKTDREGGYTF. CDR3 bases: TGTGCCAGCAGCAAAACGGACAGGGAGGGAGGCTACACCTTC. The chain uses TRBV12-2 and TRBJ1-2; the DNA was not compared with TRBD1, the D call given in the table. TRBV12-2 is reported as a pseudogene. The CDR3 runs to 14 residues.